Presented here are 4 T cell receptor beta chains from one specimen sequenced in a study of T cells after yellow fever vaccination. MiXCR was run by TCRdb on the 5' RACE reads, yielding one entry per CDR3 protein. The repertoire holds around 88,000 distinct CDR3 sequences, with roughly 14% as singletons. The source was CD8+ T cells not binding an NS4B(214-222) dextramer, sorted from PBMCs, collected approximately 22 days after the first yellow fever vaccination. These receptors were collected from a man between 18 and 35 years old who received the YFV17D yellow fever vaccine.

The chain links TRBV27 to TRBJ2-7, with D perhaps TRBD1 (6 bases). The germline V gene encodes CDR1 MNHEY and CDR2 SMNVEV (reference sequence). The CDR3 is 13 residues long. The germline V and J ends were trimmed by 3 bases and 4 bases, with 10 bases remaining between them. In DNA, the CDR3 is TGTGCCAGCAGTTTCGGACAGAATTACGAGCAGTACTTC. Translation: CASSFGQNYEQYF.

This clonotype was observed a handful of times. J is TRBJ1-6 and V is TRBV19; D unresolved. V lost 0 bases and J lost 7, with 10 bases in between. The germline V gene has CDR1 LNHDA and CDR2 SQIVND (reference sequence). The CDR3 has 15 amino acids. CDR3 region: CASSIDVGGNSPLHF. In DNA form, the CDR3 reads TGTGCCAGTAGTATAGACGTGGGTGGCAATTCACCCCTCCACTTT.

In its sample, this clonotype was seen many times. This sequence joins TRBV3-1 and TRBJ2-1; 9 bases map to TRBD1. Trimming took 4 bases from V and 10 from J; bases not matched to a gene: 8. Germline V gene data show CDR1 as LGHDT and CDR2 as YNNKEL (reference sequence). The CDR3 has 14 amino acids. In DNA form, the CDR3 reads TGTGCCAGCAGCCCGAGACAGGGGGTCAGGGAGCAGTTCTTC. Its protein product is CASSPRQGVREQFF.

The gene calls are TRBV20-1 and TRBJ2-7; a possible D gene is TRBD2 (6 bases). CDR1 is DFQATT, CDR2 SNEGSKA, per germline (reference sequence). The length of the CDR3 is 16 residues. V lost 1 base and J 2 bases, leaving 18 bases between the germline ends. The CDR3 loop reads CSARAVVAGPTYEQYF. In DNA form, the CDR3 reads TGCAGTGCTAGAGCGGTTGTCGCGGGGCCGACCTACGAGCAGTACTTC.